The source of this TCR beta chain is a study of blood T cell repertoires in COVID-19. For the study at large: PBMCs, B-cell-depleted T cells, or T cells provided the cDNA or gDNA that made up the material.

Data came from immunoSEQ multiplex PCR; TCRdb stores just in-frame clones and leaves some out. The table includes some 130,000 clones, approximately 84% detected once. The germline CDR1 and CDR2 sequences are LNHDA and SQIVND (reference sequence). This CDR3 contains 18 residues. Deletions cut 3 bases from V and 0 bases from J, with 19 bases between. The sample comprised peripheral blood. This sequence originates from a woman aged 80 or over with acute or convalescent COVID-19. V gene TRBV19 combines with J gene TRBJ2-3, with no clear D. CDR3 in amino acids: CASSIMTPRPGSTDTQYF. CDR3 nucleotides: TGTGCCAGTAGTATCATGACACCCCGACCAGGTAGCACAGATACGCAGTATTTT.